The subject of this entry is one T cell receptor (beta chain). V dropped 2 bases and J dropped 4; count of bases not matched to a gene: 12. CDR1 is SGHKS and CDR2 is YYEKEE in the germline V gene (reference sequence). This CDR3 comprises 17 residues. These data originate in a study of blood T cell repertoires in COVID-19. Enrolled during active infection, Seattle patients were then followed longitudinally. Using immunoSEQ multiplex PCR, the repertoire was profiled, and TCRdb retains in-frame clones only, with some absent. The table shows some 310,000 clones, with around 89% occurring only once. The sequence came from a woman aged 40-49 years with COVID-19, enrolled during active disease. Sequenced material: peripheral blood. The chain is built from TRBV5-5 and TRBJ1-5; 7 nucleotides match TRBD1. The CDR3: CASSLFPQGSPNQPQHF. In DNA, the CDR3 is TGTGCCAGCAGCTTATTTCCACAGGGGAGCCCTAATCAGCCCCAGCATTTT.